One sample yielded the 29 T cell receptor beta chains listed below, sequenced in a study of beta chain features in type 1 diabetes. Expressed TCRB transcripts were sequenced after all isolated RNA was converted to cDNA. The table came from immunoSEQ multiplex PCR; TCRdb's copy has only in-frame clones and leaves some out. The repertoire has under 400,000 clones, roughly 12% of them found once; the top ten carry about 0.018%. Sequenced input: naive CD4+ T cells from blood. All receptors derive from a man in his late teens or twenties in good health.

This clone came up a few times. This chain connects TRBV16 to TRBJ2-3; D is unresolved. The germline gives CDR1 KGHSY, CDR2 FQNENV. This CDR3 contains 14 residues. Trimming left V 0 bases short and J 7 bases short, with 11 bases between. The CDR3 here is CASSQSELSNTQYF. DNA for the CDR3: TGTGCCAGCAGCCAATCCGAACTGAGCAATACGCAGTATTTT.

This clone was found a few times. The V and J genes are TRBV10-3 and TRBJ2-3, with 8 nucleotides matching TRBD2. This CDR3 has 16 amino acids. The V gene's germline CDR1 is ENHRY and CDR2 SYGVKD. After removal of 0 bases from V and 2 bases from J, the junction contained 4 bases not matched to a gene. The CDR3 here is CAISESPGGHTDTQYF. DNA of the CDR3: TGTGCCATCAGTGAGTCCCCGGGGGGGCACACAGATACGCAGTATTTT.

The chain has TRBV19 and TRBJ2-4, with 7 bases matching TRBD1. Trimming cost V 6 bases and J 1 base; bases outside gene matches: 9. CDR3 length equals 16 residues. Looked up from germline, CDR1 is LNHDA and CDR2 is SQIVND (reference sequence). Here the CDR3 reads CASSRVPGQAKNIQYF. CDR3 DNA: TGTGCCAGTAGCCGTGTACCGGGACAGGCCAAAAACATTCAGTACTTC.

The J gene is TRBJ2-5, the V gene TRBV2, with TRBD2 as a possible D gene (7 bases). The CDR3 contains 14 residues. Per germline, CDR1 SNHLY and CDR2 FYNNEI. The V end was cut by 2 bases, the J end by 5 bases, with 12 bases between. The CDR3 sequence is CASSERGALETQYF. CDR3 bases: TGTGCCAGCAGTGAACGGGGGGCGTTGGAGACCCAGTACTTC.

This clone was counted only a few times. The J gene is TRBJ2-3, the V gene TRBV7-6; D may be TRBD1 or TRBD2 (9 bases each). Per germline, CDR1 SGHVS and CDR2 FNYEAQ. V was shortened by 5 bases and J by 4 bases, with 28 bases between the two germline ends. The CDR3 is made up of 19 amino acids. The CDR3: CASSPGGTGRLAGSDTQYF. CDR3 nucleotide sequence: TGTGCCAGCAGCCCAGGAGGGACAGGGAGGCTAGCGGGGTCAGATACGCAGTATTTT.

V gene TRBV30 combines with J gene TRBJ2-7, with D unclear. In germline, CDR1 is GTSNPN, CDR2 SVGIG (reference sequence). V lost 2 bases and J 3 bases, leaving 5 bases between the germline ends. The CDR3 is 11 amino acids. This CDR3 is CAWSFSYEQYF. The CDR3, as DNA: TGTGCCTGGAGTTTTAGCTACGAGCAGTACTTC.

This chain joins TRBV4-3 and TRBJ1-2, with 9 bases aligning to TRBD1. CDR1 and CDR2 (germline): LGHNA, YSLEER. The junction had 7 bases not matched to a gene; V was cut back by 4 bases and J by 4 bases. The CDR3 consists of 15 residues. CDR3 nucleotides: TGCGCCAGCAGCCGAGGGACAGGGCAAGGCTATGGCTACACCTTC. It encodes CASSRGTGQGYGYTF.

In its sample, this clone was seen a few times. The gene calls are TRBV5-1 and TRBJ2-2, with D unclear. The germline CDR1 and CDR2 sequences are SGHRS and YFSETQ. V lost 7 bases, J lost 0 bases, and 10 bases lay in between. The CDR3 extends over 14 amino acids. The CDR3 loop reads CASHRSTNTGELFF. The CDR3 coding sequence is TGCGCCAGCCACAGAAGTACGAACACCGGGGAGCTGTTTTTT.

The chain couples TRBV28 to TRBJ1-1, with 12 bases matching TRBD1. The CDR3 loop spans 16 amino acids. CDR1 and CDR2 from the germline V gene are MDHEN and SYDVKM. Trimming took 5 bases from V and 1 from J; bases not matched to a gene: 5. This chain's CDR3 is CASSRGTGGRNTEAFF. The CDR3, as DNA: TGTGCCAGCAGTCGAGGGACAGGGGGCCGGAACACTGAAGCTTTCTTT.

This clone came up a few times. The genes are TRBV19 and TRBJ2-2; 8 positions match TRBD1. The CDR3 sequence is 14 residues long. V lost 10 bases, J lost 6 bases, and 10 bases stayed unmatched. Germline V gene sequence: CDR1 LNHDA, CDR2 SQIVND (reference sequence). As DNA, the CDR3 is TGTGCCACCGCGCCCCAGGGGGCCCCCGGGGAGCTGTTTTTT. Its translation is CATAPQGAPGELFF.

This clone appeared a few times. The genes are TRBV28 and TRBJ1-2; TRBD1 is a possible D gene (6 bases). Per the germline V gene, CDR1 is MDHEN and CDR2 is SYDVKM. This CDR3 is 15 amino acids long. The V gene lost 4 bases and the J gene lost 0 bases, with 12 bases spanning the gap. The CDR3, as DNA: TGTGCCAGCAGTTCCTCCGGGACACCTAACTATGGCTACACCTTC. Protein product: CASSSSGTPNYGYTF.

V usage is TRBV7-2 and J usage is TRBJ2-1; TRBD1 agrees at 7 bases. Losses at the gene ends were 6 bases for V and 6 bases for J; bases not matched to a gene: 8. The V gene's germline CDR1 is SGHTA and CDR2 FQGNSA. The CDR3 length is 14 residues. The CDR3 DNA reads TGTGCCAGCAGTAAAGGGACAGTTAGCAATGAGCAGTTCTTC. The encoded protein is CASSKGTVSNEQFF.

This chain uses TRBV25-1 with TRBJ2-7; tentatively, D is TRBD1 (5 bases). Trimming shortened V by 2 bases and J by 3 bases, and 5 bases separated the two germline ends. This CDR3 is built from 12 residues. CDR1 is MGHDK and CDR2 is SYGVNS in the germline V gene. CDR3 sequence reads: CASSERGYEQYF. The DNA for the CDR3 is TGTGCCAGCAGTGAAAGGGGCTACGAGCAGTACTTC.

This clone was detected only a few times. The chain links TRBV5-1 to TRBJ2-7; 8 bases are a match to TRBD1. Trimming removed 0 bases from V and 0 bases from J; junction bases left unmatched: 5. CDR3 length: 16 residues. Germline assignment: CDR1 SGHRS and CDR2 YFSETQ. CDR3 sequence reads: CASSLAPGTGSYEQYF. CDR3 sequence (DNA): TGCGCCAGCAGCTTGGCCCCAGGGACAGGCTCCTACGAGCAGTACTTC.

This clone was recorded a few times. Written as DNA, the CDR3 is TGTGCCAGCCACACAGGGCGGCCCTACGAGCAGTACTTC. It is translated as CASHTGRPYEQYF. The chain recombines TRBV28 with TRBJ2-7; weak D call: TRBD1 (6 bases). CDR3 length: 13 residues. The ends were cut back, 8 bases at V and 2 bases at J, with 13 bases in the middle. Germline CDR1 MDHEN, CDR2 SYDVKM. Complete variable domain (other parts from reference TRBV28 and TRBJ2-7): DVKVTQSSRYLVKRTGEKVFLECVQDMDHENMFWYRQDPGLGLRLIYFSYDVKMKEKGDIPEGYSVSREKKERFSLILESASTNQTSMYLCASHTGRPYEQYFGPGTRLTVT.

The chain recombines TRBV5-4 with TRBJ2-7, with TRBD1 identical over 8 bases. J gave up 5 bases and V 2 bases, and 12 bases lay outside the gene matches. Germline V gene sequence: CDR1 SGHNT, CDR2 YYREEE (reference sequence). The CDR3 has 16 residues. The CDR3 DNA is TGTGCCAGCAGCTTCTACACAGGGGGAAGATTCAACGAGCAGTACTTC. Its translation: CASSFYTGGRFNEQYF.

CDR3 sequence reads: CASSPTGETEAFF. DNA for the CDR3: TGTGCCAGCAGCCCGACAGGGGAAACTGAAGCTTTCTTT. The gene calls are TRBV4-2 and TRBJ1-1; TRBD1 agrees at 8 bases. V trimming: 4 bases; J trimming: 5 bases; junction bases outside the gene matches: 3. Germline CDR1 LGHNA, CDR2 YNFKEQ. The CDR3 has 13 amino acids.

This clone was counted between two and nine times. The chain couples TRBV28 to TRBJ2-2; D is perhaps TRBD2 (6 bases). This CDR3 contains 15 residues. The germline CDR1 and CDR2 sequences are MDHEN and SYDVKM. Trimming shortened V by 7 bases and J by 5 bases, and 17 bases separated the two germline ends. CDR3 in amino acids: CASIHRGAGTGELFF. The CDR3 DNA reads TGTGCCAGCATCCACCGGGGCGCGGGAACCGGGGAGCTGTTTTTT.

CDR3 coding DNA: TGTGCCAGCAGCCCGGACAGGGGTGGGCAGTACTTC. This translates into CASSPDRGGQYF. V usage is TRBV28 and J usage is TRBJ2-7; 9 bases match TRBD1. The CDR3 spans 12 residues. The germline V gene has CDR1 MDHEN and CDR2 SYDVKM. The ends lost 6 bases at V and 9 bases at J; junction bases unmatched: 6.

This clone was counted a few times. The chain carries TRBV10-3 and TRBJ2-7, with TRBD2 matching over 8 bases. Germline assignment: CDR1 ENHRY and CDR2 SYGVKD. J was trimmed by 2 bases and V by 5 bases; bases with no gene match: 5. This CDR3 spans 14 amino acids. The CDR3 protein is CAISFLSGTYEQYF. For the CDR3, the DNA is TGTGCCATCAGTTTCCTTAGCGGGACCTACGAGCAGTACTTC.

In this sample, this clone turned up a few times. This rearrangement joins TRBV28 to TRBJ1-2, with D perhaps matching TRBD1 (6 bases). The CDR3 has 11 amino acids. Germline loops: CDR1 MDHEN, CDR2 SYDVKM. The ends were cut back, 9 bases at V and 4 bases at J, with 9 bases in the middle. The CDR3 is CASTGLYGYTF. CDR3 bases: TGTGCCAGTACAGGGCTCTATGGCTACACCTTC.

This clone was counted between two and nine times. The chain links TRBV6-5 to TRBJ2-1, with TRBD1 identical over 7 bases. The germline gives CDR1 MNHEY, CDR2 SVGAGI. CDR3 size: 14 residues. Trimming at V came to 6 bases and at J to 0 bases, leaving 2 bases not matched to a gene. CDR3 residues: CASRDRSSYNEQFF. CDR3 nucleotides: TGTGCCAGCAGGGACAGGAGCTCCTACAATGAGCAGTTCTTC.

The genes are TRBV7-9 and TRBJ2-5; maybe TRBD2 (6 bases). The ends were cut back, 5 bases at V and 6 bases at J, with 19 bases in the middle. The CDR3 extends over 15 amino acids. CDR1 SEHNR and CDR2 FQNEAQ come from the germline V gene (reference sequence). The CDR3 nucleotides are TGTGCCAGCAGCCTGGGCAGGGTGGGAGGACAGACCCAGTACTTC. Protein product: CASSLGRVGGQTQYF.

The V gene is TRBV7-2, the J gene TRBJ1-2, with 9 bases fitting TRBD1. This CDR3 comprises 14 residues. From germline, CDR1 is SGHTA and CDR2 FQGNSA. With V trimmed by 7 bases and J by 2 bases, 5 bases remained unmatched. For the CDR3, the DNA is TGTGCCAGCATCCTAGGGACAGGGAACTATGGCTACACCTTC. Its translation is CASILGTGNYGYTF. The variable domain in full, with the rest retrieved from reference TRBV7-2 and TRBJ1-2, is GAGVSQSPSNKVTEKGKDVELRCDPISGHTALYWYRQSLGQGLEFLIYFQGNSAPDKSGLPSDRFSAERTGGSVSTLTIQRTQQEDSAVYLCASILGTGNYGYTFGSGTRLTVV.

V gene TRBV6-5 combines with J gene TRBJ1-2, with TRBD1 matching over 8 bases. This CDR3 region has 14 residues. V dropped 4 bases and J dropped 7; count of bases not matched to a gene: 8. CDR1 and CDR2 (germline): MNHEY, SVGAGI. CDR3 amino acids: CASSWLDREAGYTF. The CDR3 DNA reads TGTGCCAGCAGTTGGTTGGACAGGGAGGCTGGCTACACCTTC.

The chain is built from TRBV30 and TRBJ1-5; a weak D match, TRBD1 (6 bases). Germline V gene sequence: CDR1 GTSNPN, CDR2 SVGIG (reference sequence). V shed 0 bases and J shed 0 bases, with 6 bases lying between them. The CDR3 extends over 14 amino acids. The CDR3 reads CAWSVGGSNQPQHF. DNA of the CDR3: TGTGCCTGGAGTGTAGGGGGTAGCAATCAGCCCCAGCATTTT.

This clone was counted between two and nine times. The gene calls are TRBV6-6 and TRBJ2-1; D gene uncertain. Trimming shortened V by 6 bases and J by 12 bases, and 15 bases separated the two germline ends. The CDR3 contains 12 residues. Germline values: CDR1 MNHNY, CDR2 SVGAGI (reference sequence). For the CDR3, the DNA is TGTGCCAGCAGGAGACCGGCGGAGTCGCAGTTCTTC. Translating gives CASRRPAESQFF.

Only a few counts were recorded for this clone. The V call is TRBV7-9, the J call TRBJ2-7; D ambiguous. Trimming took off 2 bases at V and 0 bases at J, with 8 bases between the two ends. This CDR3 has 14 residues. Germline V lookup: CDR1 SEHNR, CDR2 FQNEAQ (reference sequence). The CDR3 DNA reads as TGTGCCAGCAGCTTACAGCTAGACTCCTACGAGCAGTACTTC. Amino acids: CASSLQLDSYEQYF. The whole variable domain, remainder taken from reference TRBV7-9 and TRBJ2-7, is DTGVSQNPRHKITKRGQNVTFRCDPISEHNRLYWYRQTLGQGPEFLTYFQNEAQLEKSRLLSDRFSAERPKGSFSTLEIQRTEQGDSAMYLCASSLQLDSYEQYFGPGTRLTVT.

The sample holds a few counts of this clone. The V and J genes are TRBV9 and TRBJ1-5, with D possibly TRBD1 on 6 matching bases. V was cut by 3 bases and J by 4 bases, with 8 bases left in between. This CDR3 contains 13 residues. Germline assignment: CDR1 SGDLS and CDR2 YYNGEE. CDR3 region: CASSAQGNQPQHF. The CDR3 DNA follows: TGTGCCAGCAGCGCACAGGGAAATCAGCCCCAGCATTTT.